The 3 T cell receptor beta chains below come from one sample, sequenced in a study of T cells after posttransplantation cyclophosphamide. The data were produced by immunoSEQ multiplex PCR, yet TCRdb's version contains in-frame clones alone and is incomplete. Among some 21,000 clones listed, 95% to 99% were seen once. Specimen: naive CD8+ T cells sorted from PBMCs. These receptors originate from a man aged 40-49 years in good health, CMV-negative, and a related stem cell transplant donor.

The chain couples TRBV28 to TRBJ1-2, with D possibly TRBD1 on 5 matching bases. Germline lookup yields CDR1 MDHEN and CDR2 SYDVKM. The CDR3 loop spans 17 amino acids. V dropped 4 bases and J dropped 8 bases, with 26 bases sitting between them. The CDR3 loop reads CASSSPPGLRQNGGYTF. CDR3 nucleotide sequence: TGTGCCAGCAGTTCGCCGCCGGGACTGCGTCAAAATGGGGGCTACACCTTC.

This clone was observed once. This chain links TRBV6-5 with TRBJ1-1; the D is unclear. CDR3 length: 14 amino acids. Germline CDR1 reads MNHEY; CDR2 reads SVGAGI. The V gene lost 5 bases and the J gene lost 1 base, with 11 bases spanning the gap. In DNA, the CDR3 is TGTGCCAGCAGTGTCGCGAGTCGGAACACTGAAGCTTTCTTT. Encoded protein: CASSVASRNTEAFF.

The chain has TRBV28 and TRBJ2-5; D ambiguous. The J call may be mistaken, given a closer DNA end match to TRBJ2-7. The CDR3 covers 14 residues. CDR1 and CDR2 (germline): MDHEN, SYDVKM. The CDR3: CASSLYLDSYEQYF. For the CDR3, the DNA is TGTGCCAGCAGTTTATATCTGGACTCCTACGAGCAGTACTTC.